This TCR beta chain emerged from a study of T cell responses to AZD1222 COVID-19 vaccine. General observations from the study: There were mostly white British donors and more females than males, and clonal diversity was possibly underestimated.

Profiled with immunoSEQ multiplex PCR; TCRdb holds only in-frame clones, not every one. Of roughly 120,000 clones detected, 70% to 90% appear once; the ten largest clones hold 4.4%. A note on this clone: What it binds is unknown. One junction end disagrees with the germline gene, perhaps due to a read error.

This CDR3 contains 15 residues. Per germline, CDR1 LNHDA and CDR2 SQIVND (reference sequence). Analyses pooled second doses at about 4 or about 12 weeks. The J gene is TRBJ1-4, the V gene TRBV19; no reliable D call. The sequencing used peripheral blood, collected 28 days after the second AZD1222 dose. The clonotype originates from an adult who received the AZD1222 COVID-19 vaccine. The CDR3 sequence: CASSQFRRPNDKLFF. CDR3 DNA sequence: TGTGCCAGTAGCCAATTTCGACGGCCTAATGACAAACTGTTTTTT. Together with reference TRBV19 and TRBJ1-4, the CDR3 gives the full variable domain: DGGITQSPKYLFRKEGQNVTLSCEQNLNHDAMYWYRQDPGQGLRLIYYSQIVNDFQKGDIAEGYSVSREKKESFPLTVTSAQKNPTAFYLCASSQFRRPNDKLFFGSGTQLSVL.